The 30 T cell receptor beta chains in this list originate from one sample, sequenced in a study of T cells in localized non-small cell lung cancer. Libraries were prepared by immunoSEQ multiplex PCR; TCRdb keeps only in-frame clonotypes and omits some of them. The sample has around 5,400 clones; roughly 85% are singletons. The sequences come from PBMCs, collected before any cancer treatment. Receptors originate from a woman aged 40 to 75 with stage II lung adenocarcinoma.

The chain uses TRBV2 and TRBJ2-5; D not resolved. Germline V gene lookup returns CDR1 SNHLY and CDR2 FYNNEI. The CDR3 runs 11 residues. The V end lost 6 bases, the J end lost 0 bases, and 2 bases lay between the germline ends. The CDR3 region has the DNA TGTGCCAGCAGATACCAAGAGACCCAGTACTTC. Amino acids: CASRYQETQYF.

The CDR3 region has the DNA TGTGCCAGCAGCCGCGGAGAAGGGTGGGCAGATACGCAGTATTTT. Translating it yields CASSRGEGWADTQYF. The chain joins TRBV11-2 to TRBJ2-3, with no clear D. V lost 5 bases, J lost 4 bases, and 16 bases lay in between. From germline, CDR1 is SGHAT and CDR2 FQNNGV. This CDR3 is built from 15 residues.

The chain links TRBV9 to TRBJ1-2; possibly TRBD1 for D (5 bases). The CDR3 loop spans 15 amino acids. Germline CDR1 SGDLS, CDR2 YYNGEE. V was shortened by 4 bases and J by 5 bases, with 18 bases between the two germline ends. The CDR3 sequence: CASSPSSLPGYGYTF. CDR3 in DNA: TGTGCCAGCAGCCCCAGTAGTCTCCCAGGGTATGGCTACACCTTC. The full variable domain, with the rest looked up from reference TRBV9 and TRBJ1-2, is DSGVTQTPKHLITATGQRVTLRCSPRSGDLSVYWYQQSLDQGLQFLIQYYNGEERAKGNILERFSAQQFPDLHSELNLSSLELGDSALYFCASSPSSLPGYGYTFGSGTRLTVV.

This chain joins TRBV9 and TRBJ2-5; 14 bases are a match to TRBD2. The germline gives CDR1 SGDLS, CDR2 YYNGEE. J gave up 2 bases and V 3 bases, and 9 bases lay outside the gene matches. This CDR3 is 18 amino acids long. The CDR3 protein is CASSETGLAGAFQETQYF. In DNA form, the CDR3 reads TGTGCCAGCAGCGAGACGGGACTAGCGGGGGCCTTTCAAGAGACCCAGTACTTC.

V usage is TRBV4-1 and J usage is TRBJ1-4; 10 nucleotides agree with TRBD1. This CDR3 comprises 15 residues. Germline CDR1 and CDR2: MGHRA and YSYEKL. V dropped 3 bases and J dropped 8; count of bases not matched to a gene: 6. In nucleotides, the CDR3 is TGCGCCAGCAGCCAGCTGGGACAGGGGTCAGAAAAACTGTTTTTT. It codes for CASSQLGQGSEKLFF.

This clone was observed once. This sequence joins TRBV28 and TRBJ2-4; 12 bases agree with TRBD2. V shed 5 bases, J shed 6 bases, and the junction held 2 bases outside the gene matches. CDR3 length equals 14 residues. The germline CDR1 and CDR2 sequences are MDHEN and SYDVKM. The CDR3 region is CASSPTSGGNIQYF. The CDR3 DNA is TGTGCCAGCAGTCCGACTAGCGGGGGAAACATTCAGTACTTC.

The genes are TRBV2 and TRBJ1-5; a weak D match, TRBD1 (6 bases). The CDR3 covers 15 residues. In germline, CDR1 is SNHLY, CDR2 FYNNEI. The V end was cut by 6 bases, the J end by 1 base, with 13 bases between. The CDR3 region has the DNA TGTGCCAGCAGAGAGCTCGGGGGCAGCAATCAGCCCCAGCATTTT. Translating gives CASRELGGSNQPQHF.

The chain employs TRBV28 and TRBJ1-4, with D maybe TRBD1 (5 bases). Germline CDR1 reads MDHEN; CDR2 reads SYDVKM. This CDR3 has 13 residues. Trimming stripped 6 bases from V and 10 bases from J, with 15 bases between. The CDR3 bases are TGTGCCAGCAGGATGGGGCTAGAGAGAAAACTGTTTTTT. As protein: CASRMGLERKLFF.

This chain uses TRBV9 with TRBJ2-1; 7 bases are a match to TRBD1. V was clipped by 0 bases and J by 4 bases; unmatched bases: 4. The CDR3 consists of 15 residues. Per the germline V gene, CDR1 is SGDLS and CDR2 is YYNGEE. CDR3 in amino acids: CASSVDGTVYNEQFF. The CDR3 DNA follows: TGTGCCAGCAGCGTAGACGGGACAGTTTACAATGAGCAGTTCTTC.

This chain uses TRBV25-1 with TRBJ2-1; D not resolved. This CDR3 contains 14 residues. CDR1 MGHDK and CDR2 SYGVNS come from the germline V gene. V lost 1 base and J 0 bases, leaving 4 bases between the germline ends. The CDR3 DNA reads as TGTGCCAGCAGTGAATCTAACTCCTACAATGAGCAGTTCTTC. This codes for CASSESNSYNEQFF.

This chain joins TRBV10-2 and TRBJ1-2, with unresolved D. Trimming removed 0 bases from V and 0 bases from J, with 5 bases in between. CDR3 length: 14 amino acids. Germline V gene lookup returns CDR1 WSHSY and CDR2 SAAADI. For the CDR3, the DNA is TGCGCCAGCAGTGAGTCAACACCTAACTATGGCTACACCTTC. It yields the protein CASSESTPNYGYTF.

Points on this clone: Other DNA sequences in this specimen translate into the identical CDR3. The chain joins TRBV15 to TRBJ1-2, with 8 bases fitting TRBD1. The length of the CDR3 is 16 residues. In germline, CDR1 is LNHNV, CDR2 YYDKDF (reference sequence). V lost 0 bases to trimming and J lost 0 bases; unmatched junction nucleotides: 3. The CDR3 here is CATSRDRTGTNYGYTF. For the CDR3, the DNA is TGTGCCACCAGCAGAGATAGGACAGGGACTAACTATGGCTACACCTTC.

The chain employs TRBV27 and TRBJ2-3; the D is unclear. CDR1 MNHEY and CDR2 SMNVEV come from the germline V gene (reference sequence). This CDR3 has 14 residues. Deletions cut 4 bases from V and 6 bases from J, with 14 bases between. Here the CDR3 reads CASSSLQSADTQYF. The DNA of the CDR3 is TGTGCCAGCAGTTCCCTCCAATCAGCGGATACGCAGTATTTT.

J is TRBJ2-1 and V is TRBV19; 9 bases match TRBD2. Germline loops: CDR1 LNHDA, CDR2 SQIVND (reference sequence). V gave up 7 bases and J gave up 8 bases; unmatched junction bases: 12. The CDR3 is made up of 15 amino acids. Here the CDR3 DNA reads TGTGCCAGTATGAACTATGGTAGCGGGGGAGATGAGCAGTTCTTC. It is translated as CASMNYGSGGDEQFF.

This chain connects TRBV6-6 to TRBJ1-1; D may be TRBD1 (5 bases). Trimming removed 0 bases at V and 0 bases at J, with 8 bases between. Germline assignment: CDR1 MNHNY and CDR2 SVGAGI (reference sequence). The CDR3 has 15 residues. The CDR3 nucleotides read TGTGCCAGCAGTTACTCCGAGACAGTGAACACTGAAGCTTTCTTT. Protein sequence: CASSYSETVNTEAFF.

This chain links TRBV2 with TRBJ1-5; D not certain. The CDR3 length is 14 residues. V was clipped by 4 bases and J by 5 bases, with 12 bases between them. The V gene's germline CDR1 is SNHLY and CDR2 FYNNEI. CDR3 DNA sequence: TGTGCCAGCAGTGGAGGTCAGTGGGATCAGCCCCAGCATTTT. This translates into CASSGGQWDQPQHF.

V gene TRBV9 combines with J gene TRBJ2-1; TRBD2 matches at 8 bases. CDR3 length: 15 amino acids. Germline V gene lookup returns CDR1 SGDLS and CDR2 YYNGEE. The V and J ends lost 2 bases and 4 bases, in that order; junction bases with no gene match: 5. The chain's CDR3 is CASSVSGTGYNEQFF. The DNA of the CDR3 is TGTGCCAGCAGCGTTAGCGGGACGGGTTACAATGAGCAGTTCTTC.

The V gene is TRBV5-1, the J gene TRBJ1-1; 8 nucleotides agree with TRBD1. CDR3 length: 15 amino acids. The junction had 13 bases not matched to a gene; V was cut back by 7 bases and J by 5 bases. In germline, CDR1 is SGHRS, CDR2 YFSETQ. CDR3 nucleotides: TGCGCCAGCGGACTACAGGGGGTGGGAGAGACTGAAGCTTTCTTT. It codes for CASGLQGVGETEAFF.

V gene TRBV9 combines with J gene TRBJ2-2; TRBD2 aligns across 8 bases. The V segment lost 5 bases and the J segment 6 bases; nucleotides outside the gene matches: 24. This CDR3 has 20 residues. The germline V gene encodes CDR1 SGDLS and CDR2 YYNGEE. DNA of the CDR3: TGTGCCAGCAGTCTCACCGTCTCTGGGTGGACGGGAGGGCGCGCCGGGGAGCTGTTTTTT. It yields the protein CASSLTVSGWTGGRAGELFF.

This chain connects TRBV30 to TRBJ1-5; perhaps TRBD1 as D (5 bases). The CDR3 loop spans 13 amino acids. V gave up 1 base and J gave up 5 bases, with 9 bases separating them. Germline V lookup: CDR1 GTSNPN, CDR2 SVGIG (reference sequence). CDR3 DNA: TGTGCCTGGAGTGGACAGTCATATCAGCCCCAGCATTTT. Translation gives CAWSGQSYQPQHF.

The rearrangement links TRBV7-9 to TRBJ1-1; D gene ambiguous. This CDR3 region has 14 residues. CDR1 is SEHNR and CDR2 is FQNEAQ in the germline V gene (reference sequence). Trimming took 2 bases from V and 4 from J, leaving 11 bases between them. The CDR3 bases are TGTGCCAGCAGCTTAAAGACGGGTTCCACTGAAGCTTTCTTT. The encoded protein is CASSLKTGSTEAFF.

The V and J genes are TRBV27 and TRBJ1-3, with D hard to call. The CDR3 spans 14 residues. Germline CDR1 reads MNHEY; CDR2 reads SMNVEV (reference sequence). V lost 6 bases to trimming and J lost 0 bases, with 9 bases between them. CDR3 coding DNA: TGTGCCAGCAGAAGCACGAGCTCTGGAAACACCATATATTTT. This encodes CASRSTSSGNTIYF.

A word on this clone: A junction boundary mismatches the germline segment, possibly from a read error. V is TRBV10-3 and J is TRBJ1-1, with D possibly being TRBD1 (6 bases). Germline V gene data show CDR1 as ENHRY and CDR2 as SYGVKD. There are 13 residues in the CDR3. The CDR3 DNA follows: TGTGCCAGCAGTGAAGGGGGGGACACTGAAGCTTTCTTT. It codes for CASSEGGDTEAFF.

The CDR3 sequence: CASSQLAGVQYEQYF. CDR3 coding DNA: TGCGCCAGCAGCCAACTAGCGGGAGTACAGTACGAGCAGTACTTC. The J gene is TRBJ2-7, the V gene TRBV4-3; TRBD2 matches 10 bases. This CDR3 has 15 residues. The V segment lost 2 bases and the J segment 4 bases; nucleotides outside the gene matches: 5. In germline, CDR1 is LGHNA, CDR2 YSLEER.

The chain recombines TRBV6-1 with TRBJ1-1; TRBD1 matches at 7 bases. J lost 7 bases, V lost 6 bases, and 8 bases had no gene match. In germline, CDR1 is MNHNS, CDR2 SASEGT. This CDR3 has 13 residues. The CDR3: CASSSYRDSEAFF. The CDR3 DNA is TGTGCCAGCAGCTCTTACCGGGACAGTGAAGCTTTCTTT.

This chain connects TRBV7-3 to TRBJ2-2, with D unresolved. The germline gives CDR1 SGHTA, CDR2 FQGTGA. The CDR3 consists of 16 residues. V lost 3 bases and J lost 4, with 15 bases in between. The DNA for the CDR3 is TGTGCCAGCAGCTTCAGAAGGGTGGAGATCACCGGGGAGCTGTTTTTT. Its protein product is CASSFRRVEITGELFF.

This chain links TRBV30 with TRBJ1-5, with D unresolved. The CDR3 sequence is 13 residues long. V was trimmed by 3 bases and J by 0 bases, leaving 6 bases between them. Germline CDR1 and CDR2: GTSNPN and SVGIG (reference sequence). CDR3 amino acids: CAWRTDSNQPQHF. The CDR3 coding sequence is TGTGCCTGGAGGACGGATAGCAATCAGCCCCAGCATTTT.

This clone has more than one count but fewer than ten. This rearrangement joins TRBV6-5 to TRBJ1-2, with 8 bases lining up with TRBD1. The CDR3 runs to 13 residues. V lost 0 bases to trimming and J lost 8 bases; unmatched junction nucleotides: 2. Germline values: CDR1 MNHEY, CDR2 SVGAGI. The CDR3 region has the DNA TGTGCCAGCAGTTACTCCAGGGGGCACGGCTACACCTTC. This codes for CASSYSRGHGYTF.

The rearrangement links TRBV29-1 to TRBJ2-1; 9 nucleotides line up with TRBD1. CDR1 and CDR2 (germline): SQVTM, ANQGSEA. Trimming removed 3 bases from V and 4 bases from J; junction bases left unmatched: 7. The CDR3 has 15 amino acids. CDR3: CSVEGTGGPYNEQFF. The DNA for the CDR3 is TGCAGCGTTGAGGGTACAGGGGGCCCTTACAATGAGCAGTTCTTC.

CDR3 sequence (DNA): TGTGCCAGCAGCCGGACTAGCGGGGGATCCTACAATGAGCAGTTCTTC. This codes for CASSRTSGGSYNEQFF. This rearrangement joins TRBV7-3 to TRBJ2-1; 13 nucleotides match TRBD2. The germline CDR1 and CDR2 sequences are SGHTA and FQGTGA. The junction had 2 bases not matched to a gene; V was cut back by 5 bases and J by 1 base. The length of the CDR3 is 16 residues.